These 21 T cell receptor beta chains came from one sample sequenced in a study of identical twins. TCRdb analysed the 5' RACE reads with MiXCR anew, one entry per CDR3 protein. The sample carries 1.5 million to 2 million distinct CDR3 sequences, 32% recorded once. Sequenced: cord blood. These TCRs come from a newborn girl in good health.

This clonotype was observed a few times. The chain has TRBV6-2 or TRBV6-3 and TRBJ2-1; D uncertain. The V gene's germline CDR1 is MNHEY and CDR2 SVGEGT. The CDR3 contains 17 residues. The V and J ends lost 7 bases and 1 base respectively, with 20 bases between them. This CDR3 reads CASTAIRAYTSYNEQFF. The CDR3 DNA sequence: TGTGCCAGCACCGCCATAAGAGCGTATACATCCTACAATGAGCAGTTCTTC.

CDR3 sequence (DNA): TGTGCCAGCAGCGGTACTAGCGGGGTATCTTCCGAGCAGTACTTC. It yields the protein CASSGTSGVSSEQYF. This rearrangement joins TRBV7-2 to TRBJ2-7, with 10 bases aligning to TRBD2. CDR1 and CDR2 from the germline V gene are SGHTA and FQGNSA. This CDR3 region has 15 residues. Trimming took 5 bases from V and 6 from J; bases not matched to a gene: 10.

The sample holds a few counts of this clonotype. The J gene is TRBJ1-5, the V gene TRBV12-3 or TRBV12-4; D possibly corresponds to TRBD1 (5 bases). The CDR3 loop spans 17 amino acids. Trimming shortened V by 3 bases and J by 2 bases, and 17 bases separated the two germline ends. CDR3 nucleotide sequence: TGTGCCAGCAGTTTTGTTGTCGGGGGATGGGGCAATCAGCCCCAGCATTTT. This codes for CASSFVVGGWGNQPQHF.

The chain uses TRBV6-5 and TRBJ1-2; 10 bases map to TRBD1. CDR1 is MNHEY, CDR2 SVGAGI, per germline. J gave up 3 bases and V 4 bases, and 5 bases lay outside the gene matches. CDR3 size: 15 residues. For the CDR3, the DNA is TGTGCCAGCAGTTCTGACAGGGGGCTGGACTATGGCTACACCTTC. It translates to CASSSDRGLDYGYTF.

This clonotype showed up just a few times. The chain combines TRBV6-6 with TRBJ1-2; tentative D call: TRBD1 (5 bases). V was trimmed by 7 bases and J by 3 bases, leaving 15 bases between them. The CDR3 covers 14 residues. The V gene's germline CDR1 is MNHNY and CDR2 SVGAGI (reference sequence). The DNA for the CDR3 is TGTGCCAGCAATCCCCGGGGCAGGGACTATGGCTACACCTTC. This translates into CASNPRGRDYGYTF.

The chain employs TRBV29-1 and TRBJ2-1; no firm D call. Germline CDR1 SQVTM, CDR2 ANQGSEA. The ends were cut back, 3 bases at V and 2 bases at J, with 8 bases in the middle. The CDR3 consists of 13 residues. CDR3 residues: CSVDIDAYNEQFF. CDR3 nucleotide sequence: TGCAGCGTTGACATAGACGCCTACAATGAGCAGTTCTTC.

This clonotype occurred many times. The rearrangement joins TRBV20-1 to TRBJ2-3; TRBD2 matches 10 bases. The trim removed 1 base at V and 1 base at J, leaving 2 bases unmatched. The germline gives CDR1 DFQATT, CDR2 SNEGSKA (reference sequence). The CDR3 loop spans 15 amino acids. The CDR3 bases are TGCAGTGCTAGAGGAGGACTAGCGGGCACAGATACGCAGTATTTT. Translation gives CSARGGLAGTDTQYF.

The chain is built from TRBV5-6 and TRBJ1-1; tentatively, D is TRBD1 (6 bases). Looked up from germline, CDR1 is SGHDT and CDR2 is YYEEEE. V was pared by 0 bases and J by 1 base, with 16 bases between. The CDR3 consists of 17 residues. DNA for the CDR3: TGTGCCAGCAGCTTGGGGCTAGGGGGGCCTAAGAACACTGAAGCTTTCTTT. Amino acid sequence: CASSLGLGGPKNTEAFF.

The V gene is TRBV7-9, the J gene TRBJ2-7; either TRBD1 or TRBD2 may fit D (7 bases each). There are 15 residues in the CDR3. In germline, CDR1 is SEHNR, CDR2 FQNEAQ (reference sequence). The germline V and J ends were trimmed by 2 bases and 7 bases, with 18 bases remaining between them. The CDR3 DNA reads as TGTGCCAGCAGCTTACTTAGAGACAGGGAGGGTGAGCAGTACTTC. This codes for CASSLLRDREGEQYF.

The chain recombines TRBV6-1 with TRBJ2-1; D possibly corresponds to TRBD1 (6 bases). The CDR3 is 15 amino acids. V was pared by 5 bases and J by 6 bases, with 17 bases between. CDR1 and CDR2 from the germline V gene are MNHNS and SASEGT. CDR3 nucleotide sequence: TGTGCCAGCAGTAGAGGGGGTACGGTATCCAATGAGCAGTTCTTC. Amino acid sequence: CASSRGGTVSNEQFF.

This clonotype was observed many times. The rearrangement links TRBV9 to TRBJ2-1; possibly TRBD2 for D (6 bases). Trimming pared 0 bases from V and 5 bases from J, leaving 6 bases between. The CDR3 loop spans 13 amino acids. Germline CDR1 is SGDLS and CDR2 is YYNGEE. The CDR3 is CASSVAGDNEQFF. DNA of the CDR3: TGTGCCAGCAGCGTAGCGGGAGACAATGAGCAGTTCTTC.

The chain recombines TRBV2 with TRBJ1-2, with 10 nucleotides matching TRBD1. CDR3 length: 14 amino acids. The J segment lost 8 bases and the V segment lost 10 bases, leaving 13 bases of the junction unmatched. CDR1 and CDR2 from the germline V gene are SNHLY and FYNNEI. The CDR3 loop is CATLGDRGGEGYTF. Here the CDR3 DNA reads TGTGCCACCTTGGGGGACAGGGGCGGCGAGGGCTACACCTTC.

This clonotype was seen repeatedly, ten times or more. The chain combines TRBV20-1 with TRBJ2-1; possible D gene TRBD1, 6 bases. Germline values: CDR1 DFQATT, CDR2 SNEGSKA (reference sequence). V was pared by 1 base and J by 10 bases, with 8 bases between. The CDR3 contains 11 residues. The CDR3 bases are TGCAGTGCTAGAGGTGGGGGCGAGCAGTTCTTC. It translates to CSARGGGEQFF.

J is TRBJ2-1 and V is TRBV24-1; D gene uncertain. The germline V gene has CDR1 KGHDR and CDR2 SFDVKD. CDR3 size: 16 residues. Trimming took off 0 bases at V and 6 bases at J, with 14 bases between the two ends. The CDR3 DNA sequence: TGTGCCACCAGTGATTTGGCTAATCCCACAGTCAATGAGCAGTTCTTC. It codes for CATSDLANPTVNEQFF.

This chain links TRBV6-2 or TRBV6-3 with TRBJ2-1, with 11 positions matching TRBD2. This CDR3 comprises 19 residues. CDR1 and CDR2 (germline): MNHEY, SVGEGT. V shed 2 bases, J shed 0 bases, and the junction held 9 bases outside the gene matches. The CDR3 is CASSYGRLAGGSSYNEQFF. In nucleotides, the CDR3 is TGTGCCAGCAGTTACGGACGGCTAGCGGGGGGTTCCTCCTACAATGAGCAGTTCTTC.

The rearrangement links TRBV12-3 or TRBV12-4 to TRBJ2-3; 11 bases are shared with TRBD2. The CDR3 is 18 residues long. V lost 6 bases, J lost 0 bases, and 11 bases stayed unmatched. CDR3 coding DNA: TGTGCCAGCAGGAAAACTAGCGGGGGATATACTAGCACAGATACGCAGTATTTT. Its protein product is CASRKTSGGYTSTDTQYF.

This clonotype showed up many times. The chain employs TRBV20-1 and TRBJ2-7; TRBD2 matches at 13 bases. Germline CDR1 DFQATT, CDR2 SNEGSKA (reference sequence). With 5 bases clipped from V and 3 bases from J, the junction kept 7 bases outside the gene matches. The CDR3 extends over 15 amino acids. In nucleotides, the CDR3 is TGCAGTGCTCGACTAGCGGGAGGCCCTCACTACGAGCAGTACTTC. It encodes CSARLAGGPHYEQYF.

There are many counts of this clonotype. V usage is TRBV3-1 and J usage is TRBJ2-1; TRBD2 agrees at 12 bases. The length of the CDR3 is 15 residues. Losses at the gene ends were 2 bases for V and 9 bases for J; bases not matched to a gene: 5. Germline V CDR1 and CDR2: LGHDT, YNNKEL (reference sequence). The CDR3 DNA reads as TGTGCCAGCAGCCAACTAGCGGGGGGGCCCTCTGAGCAGTTCTTC. It yields the protein CASSQLAGGPSEQFF.

This clonotype was seen only a few times. J is TRBJ1-5 and V is TRBV28; tentatively, D is TRBD1 (6 bases). Germline V gene lookup returns CDR1 MDHEN and CDR2 SYDVKM. Trimming shortened V by 6 bases and J by 4 bases, and 16 bases separated the two germline ends. This CDR3 is 15 amino acids long. The CDR3 is CASSELQGRNQPQHF. The DNA for the CDR3 is TGTGCCAGCAGCGAACTACAGGGTAGGAATCAGCCCCAGCATTTT.

In this sample, this clonotype turned up a few times. V and J are TRBV28 and TRBJ1-2; D unresolved. Trimming shortened V by 3 bases and J by 1 base, and 6 bases separated the two germline ends. The CDR3 has 13 residues. Germline loops: CDR1 MDHEN, CDR2 SYDVKM. CDR3: CASSFRFNYGYTF. The CDR3 DNA reads TGTGCCAGCAGTTTTAGATTTAACTATGGCTACACCTTC.

V usage is TRBV29-1 and J usage is TRBJ1-1; 10 bases map to TRBD1. Trimming took 3 bases from V and 6 from J; bases not matched to a gene: 10. Per germline, CDR1 SQVTM and CDR2 ANQGSEA. The CDR3 extends over 15 amino acids. The CDR3 DNA is TGCAGCGTTGATCGGGGGGACAGGGGAATCGCTGAAGCTTTCTTT. Translation gives CSVDRGDRGIAEAFF.